These T cell receptor beta chains were read from a single sample in a study of blood T cell repertoires in COVID-19. Using immunoSEQ multiplex PCR, the repertoire was profiled, and TCRdb retains in-frame clones only, with some absent. Seen here are 65,000 to 80,000 clones, roughly nine tenths observed once, and the top ten hold roughly 10%. Sequenced input: peripheral blood. These receptors were taken from a human donor in a cohort sampled during active COVID-19. Each CDR3 is given with its conserved first and last residue. The order of the fields is D gene, V gene, J gene, CDR3 protein, CDR3 DNA. A D gene is named only where the DNA matches it firmly.

D: TRBD1
V: TRBV7-3
J: TRBJ1-6
CDR3: CASSKTGFCSYNSPLHF
DNA: TGTGCCAGCAGTAAGACAGGGTTTTGTTCCTATAATTCACCCCTCCACTTT

D: TRBD1
V: TRBV9
J: TRBJ1-5
CDR3: CASSPTGLSNQPQHF
DNA: TGTGCCAGCAGCCCGACAGGGCTGAGCAATCAGCCCCAGCATTTT

D: -
V: TRBV19
J: TRBJ2-1
CDR3: CASSIGLGNEQFF
DNA: TGTGCCAGTAGTATAGGACTAGGCAATGAGCAGTTCTTC

D: -
V: TRBV13
J: TRBJ2-1
CDR3: CASSFRTEYNEQFF
DNA: TGTGCCAGCAGCTTCAGGACAGAATACAATGAGCAGTTCTTC

D: TRBD2
V: TRBV19
J: TRBJ2-1
CDR3: CASSVLAEGYEQFF
DNA: TGTGCCAGTAGTGTACTAGCGGAAGGGTATGAGCAGTTCTTC

D: -
V: TRBV28
J: TRBJ1-5
CDR3: CASSLSRDRGAANQPQHF
DNA: TGTGCCAGCAGTTTATCTCGAGATAGGGGTGCAGCCAATCAGCCCCAGCATTTT

D: -
V: TRBV2
J: TRBJ2-5
CDR3: CASSDVWTTQETQYF
DNA: TGTGCCAGCAGTGATGTTTGGACAACTCAAGAGACCCAGTACTTC

D: TRBD2
V: TRBV12-5
J: TRBJ2-1
CDR3: CASGKGLAGYNEQFF
DNA: TGTGCTAGTGGTAAGGGACTAGCGGGTTACAATGAGCAGTTCTTC

D: -
V: TRBV6-2/TRBV6-3
J: TRBJ1-5
CDR3: CASSLEAIGHYSNQPQHF
DNA: TGTGCCAGCAGTCTGGAAGCAATCGGACATTATAGCAATCAGCCCCAGCATTTT

D: TRBD2
V: TRBV15
J: TRBJ2-3
CDR3: CATSSGTSGITDTQYF
DNA: TGTGCCACCAGCAGTGGGACTAGCGGGATTACAGATACGCAGTATTTT